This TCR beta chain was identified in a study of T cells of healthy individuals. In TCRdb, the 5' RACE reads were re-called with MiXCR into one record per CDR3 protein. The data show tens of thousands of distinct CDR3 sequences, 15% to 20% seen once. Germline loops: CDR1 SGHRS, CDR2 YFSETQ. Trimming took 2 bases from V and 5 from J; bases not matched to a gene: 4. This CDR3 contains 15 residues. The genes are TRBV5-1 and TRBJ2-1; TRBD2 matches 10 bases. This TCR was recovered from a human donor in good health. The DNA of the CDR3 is TGCGCCAGCAGCTTCCTAGCGGGGGAGAACAATGAGCAGTTCTTC. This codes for CASSFLAGENNEQFF.